The 21 T cell receptor beta chains below were found in one sample sequenced in a study of tumor and adjacent non-tumor tissue in lung cancer. No cell sorting was done before RNA was extracted from the tissue. More than 3 cm separated this lung sample from the edge of the tumor. A modified ARM-PCR protocol with three rounds of nested PCR amplified TCRbeta. MiXCR, run by TCRdb on the multiplex PCR reads, gives a single entry per CDR3 protein. This sample has 52,000 or so distinct CDR3 sequences, with about 70% found just once. Specimen: distant non-tumor lung tissue. Receptors were obtained from a woman aged 60-75 years with non-small cell lung cancer.

Judged by abundance, this clonotype is medium-sized. The chain has TRBV11-2 and TRBJ2-5; 13 positions match TRBD2. Germline-derived CDR1 and CDR2 are SGHAT and FQNNGV. The ends lost 5 bases at V and 1 base at J; junction bases unmatched: 4. This CDR3 is 16 amino acids long. The CDR3 region has the DNA TGTGCCAGCAGCCCTGGACTAGCGGGGGTCCAAGAGACCCAGTACTTC. As protein: CASSPGLAGVQETQYF.

The V and J genes are TRBV4-2 and TRBJ1-2; D is uncertain. Germline CDR1 reads LGHNA; CDR2 reads YNFKEQ. The CDR3 has 15 residues. Trimming stripped 2 bases from V and 8 bases from J, with 18 bases between. CDR3 protein: CASSQRARWLEGYTF. DNA of the CDR3: TGTGCCAGCAGCCAACGAGCAAGGTGGTTGGAGGGCTACACCTTC.

Worth noting for this clonotype: A read error is possible here, since a much larger clone lies one base away. This chain links TRBV27 with TRBJ1-6; no clear D gene. The CDR3 runs to 15 residues. The V gene lost 6 bases and the J gene lost 7 bases, with 16 bases spanning the gap. CDR1 MNHEY and CDR2 SMNVEV come from the germline V gene (reference sequence). Written as DNA, the CDR3 is TGTGCCAGCAGCTTGCTGGCGGGGAAGAATTCACCCCTCCACTTT. This codes for CASSLLAGKNSPLHF.

This clonotype was seen a single time. The chain has TRBV29-1 and TRBJ2-3; a possible D gene is TRBD2 (5 bases). Between the trimmed V and J ends, which lost 4 bases and 12 bases, there was a span of 17 bases. Germline V CDR1 and CDR2: SQVTM, ANQGSEA. CDR3 length equals 12 residues. The CDR3, as DNA: TGCAGCGTTGGAGCGTTTGGGAGCACACAGTATTTT. It specifies CSVGAFGSTQYF.

Note on this clonotype: At one end, the junction sequence differs from germline, possibly due to a read error. The CDR3 protein is CSVVEGAGNTEAPF. For the CDR3, the DNA is TGCAGCGTTGTAGAAGGGGCGGGGAACACTGAAGCTCCCTTT. The chain joins TRBV29-1 to TRBJ1-1, with D possibly TRBD1 on 5 matching bases. In germline, CDR1 is SQVTM, CDR2 ANQGSEA. CDR3 length: 14 residues.

The chain joins TRBV13 to TRBJ2-2; D is possibly TRBD2 (6 bases). Germline V lookup: CDR1 PRHDT, CDR2 FYEKMQ (reference sequence). CDR3 length equals 16 residues. Trimming removed 3 bases at V and 1 base at J, with 12 bases between. CDR3 sequence: CASSLWDGRNTGELFF. In DNA form, the CDR3 reads TGTGCCAGCAGCTTGTGGGACGGGAGGAACACCGGGGAGCTGTTTTTT.

As to this clonotype: An end of the junction does not agree with germline; a read error may underlie this. This chain connects TRBV6-1 to TRBJ1-5; tentatively, D is TRBD1 (6 bases). Germline lookup yields CDR1 MNHNS and CDR2 SASEGT. This CDR3 contains 13 residues. This CDR3 is CASSLQGRQRQHF. CDR3 nucleotide sequence: TGTGCCAGCAGTCTCCAGGGGAGGCAGCGCCAGCATTTT.

Concerning this clonotype itself: It may be a read error: a sequence one base away is much more abundant. This chain links TRBV20-1 with TRBJ1-1, with unresolved D. Germline V gene sequence: CDR1 DFQATT, CDR2 SNEGSKA (reference sequence). The ends were cut back, 5 bases at V and 1 base at J, with 11 bases in the middle. This CDR3 spans 13 amino acids. CDR3 amino acids: CSASTLWNTEAFF. CDR3 sequence (DNA): TGCAGTGCTTCGACGCTCTGGAACACTGAAGCTTTCTTT.

On this clonotype: Here the CDR3 omits its conserved ending phenylalanine or tryptophan, so a read error is the likely source. V usage is TRBV30 and J usage is TRBJ1-1; a weak D match, TRBD1 (5 bases). Germline CDR1 and CDR2: GTSNPN and SVGIG (reference sequence). The CDR3 has 14 amino acids. V gave up 0 bases and J gave up 4 bases, with 12 bases separating them. CDR3 region: CAWSVRPGTTEAFL. The CDR3 DNA reads TGTGCCTGGAGTGTACGTCCAGGGACCACTGAAGCTTTCCTT.

This clonotype was seen at least ten times. The chain recombines TRBV4-2 with TRBJ1-6; D is undetermined. Trimming cost V 2 bases and J 7 bases, with 15 bases left between them. The CDR3 runs 16 residues. Per germline, CDR1 LGHNA and CDR2 YNFKEQ. CDR3 amino acids: CASSQPWTRINSPLHF. The CDR3 DNA sequence: TGTGCCAGCAGCCAACCTTGGACGCGAATAAATTCACCCCTCCACTTT.

Comment on this clonotype: At one boundary the junction diverges from the germline segment, which might be a read error. The chain carries TRBV4-3 and TRBJ2-2, with 8 positions matching TRBD2. Per germline, CDR1 LGHNA and CDR2 YSLEER. The CDR3 loop spans 17 amino acids. The CDR3 sequence: CASSQPTSGVNTEELFF. Written as DNA, the CDR3 is TGCGCAAGCAGCCAACCTACTAGCGGAGTGAACACCGAGGAGCTGTTTTTT.

This sequence joins TRBV20-1 and TRBJ1-5; no reliable D call. Germline V gives CDR1 DFQATT, CDR2 SNEGSKA (reference sequence). V dropped 7 bases and J dropped 15 bases, with 22 bases sitting between them. This CDR3 spans 12 amino acids. CDR3 DNA sequence: TGCAGTGTCGGGAGACGCAATCAGTCCCGGCATTTT. Translated: CSVGRRNQSRHF.

Worth noting for this clonotype: Since a much larger clone is just one base distant, this may be a read error. The chain couples TRBV20-1 to TRBJ2-3; the match to TRBD2 covers 9 bases. CDR3 length: 17 amino acids. CDR1 and CDR2 from the germline V gene are DFQATT and SNEGSKA (reference sequence). Here the CDR3 DNA reads TGCAGTGCTGAGGGGCTAGCGGGGCTTTCTAGCACAGATACGCATTATTTT. Its protein is CSAEGLAGLSSTDTHYF.

On this clonotype: The conserved phenylalanine or tryptophan normally closing the CDR3 is absent here, so this likely arose from a read error. The V call is TRBV14, the J call TRBJ1-1, with TRBD1 matching over 9 bases. The CDR3 totals 12 residues. In germline, CDR1 is SGHDN, CDR2 FVKESK. The CDR3 region is CPSSRDRVEAFS. CDR3 nucleotide sequence: TGTCCCAGCAGTCGGGACAGGGTGGAAGCTTTCTCT.

As for this clonotype: The CDR3 does not end in the conserved phenylalanine or tryptophan, so this is likely a read error. The chain employs TRBV20-1 and TRBJ2-7, with a tentative D call TRBD2 (5 bases). The CDR3 has 15 amino acids. Germline CDR1 is DFQATT and CDR2 is SNEGSKA (reference sequence). The CDR3 DNA reads TGCAATGCTAGCCGTACGGGGAACGAAAAATACGAGCAGTACTTA. Its protein is CNASRTGNEKYEQYL.

Regarding this clonotype: The junction differs from germline at one of its ends, possibly a read error. The chain employs TRBV4-3 and TRBJ1-1, with D unclear. Germline V gene sequence: CDR1 LGHNA, CDR2 YSLEER. The CDR3 sequence is 17 residues long. CDR3 nucleotides: TGCGCCAGCAGTCAAGAAGAGATGGGGTCCCTGGGCACTGAAGCTTTCTTT. This sequence encodes CASSQEEMGSLGTEAFF.

On this clonotype: Given a much more abundant clone one base away, this may be a read error. The V and J genes are TRBV28 and TRBJ1-1; D is possibly TRBD1 (5 bases). The CDR3 has 14 residues. Trimming pared 6 bases from V and 6 bases from J, leaving 17 bases between. CDR1 is MDHEN and CDR2 is SYDVKM in the germline V gene. CDR3 in DNA: TGTGCCAGCAGCAACCCCCAGGGAACGGCTGAAGCTTTCTTT. Translation gives CASSNPQGTAEAFF. Filled out from reference TRBV28 and TRBJ1-1, the complete variable domain reads DVKVTQSSRYLVKRTGEKVFLECVQDMDHENMFWYRQDPGLGLRLIYFSYDVKMKEKGDIPEGYSVSREKKERFSLILESASTNQTSMYLCASSNPQGTAEAFFGQGTRLTVV.

This clonotype was seen at least ten times. V is TRBV5-1 and J is TRBJ2-3; 10 bases line up with TRBD2. After removal of 3 bases from V and 4 bases from J, the junction contained 5 bases not matched to a gene. CDR3 length: 15 residues. Germline-derived CDR1 and CDR2 are SGHRS and YFSETQ. The CDR3 sequence is CASSSIAGGSDTQYF. CDR3 DNA sequence: TGCGCCAGCAGCTCAATAGCGGGGGGCTCAGATACGCAGTATTTT.

This clonotype was observed at least ten times. The rearrangement uses TRBV7-2 and TRBJ2-3, with unresolved D. From germline, CDR1 is SGHTA and CDR2 FQGNSA. Trimming took 5 bases from V and 2 from J, leaving 8 bases between them. The CDR3 has 13 residues. This CDR3 is CASSPVFTDTQYF. In DNA form, the CDR3 reads TGTGCCAGCAGCCCTGTATTCACAGATACGCAGTATTTT. The complete variable domain, with remaining parts taken from reference TRBV7-2 and TRBJ2-3, reads GAGVSQSPSNKVTEKGKDVELRCDPISGHTALYWYRQSLGQGLEFLIYFQGNSAPDKSGLPSDRFSAERTGGSVSTLTIQRTQQEDSAVYLCASSPVFTDTQYFGPGTRLTVL.

The rearrangement joins TRBV27 to TRBJ2-1; 8 nucleotides agree with TRBD1. Germline V CDR1 and CDR2: MNHEY, SMNVEV (reference sequence). V was clipped by 8 bases and J by 8 bases; unmatched bases: 5. The CDR3 is 12 amino acids. The DNA for the CDR3 is TGTGCCAGCCTGACAGGGGTCGATGAGCAGTTCTTC. Amino acids: CASLTGVDEQFF.

A note on this clonotype: Without the conserved terminal phenylalanine or tryptophan, this CDR3 likely stems from a read error. J is TRBJ1-4 and V is TRBV4-3, with a possible D match to TRBD1 (5 bases). This CDR3 comprises 14 residues. Germline V gene sequence: CDR1 LGHNA, CDR2 YSLEER. The CDR3, as DNA: TGCGCCAGCAGCGAAGACGGGGAGGGGGAAAAACTGTTTTCT. Protein: CASSEDGEGEKLFS.